The 29 T cell receptor beta chains below come from one sample, sequenced in a study of STAT3 mutations in large granular lymphocyte leukemia. No antigen is known for these receptors. Findings of the study overall: Every T-cell large granular lymphocyte leukemia patient had at least one immunodominant TCR beta clonotype.

Generated by immunoSEQ multiplex PCR, the TCRdb table keeps only in-frame clones and is missing some. The table includes 30,000 to 40,000 clones, approximately 83% detected once. Material for sequencing was peripheral blood mononuclear cells. Receptors were obtained from a man aged 55 to 70 with T-cell large granular lymphocyte leukemia. Some clones in this sample may be carry-over from other donors' samples.

This clone has a single count. This chain links TRBV7-3 with TRBJ1-6; D uncertain. Germline V gene sequence: CDR1 SGHTA, CDR2 FQGTGA. Trimming removed 5 bases from V and 2 bases from J, with 7 bases in between. The CDR3 has 14 amino acids. CDR3 protein: CASSREAYNSPLHF. The CDR3 nucleotides read TGTGCCAGCAGCCGTGAGGCCTATAATTCACCCCTCCACTTT. Filled out from reference TRBV7-3 and TRBJ1-6, the complete variable domain reads GAGVSQTPSNKVTEKGKYVELRCDPISGHTALYWYRQSLGQGPEFLIYFQGTGAADDSGLPNDRFFAVRPEGSVSTLKIQRTERGDSAVYLCASSREAYNSPLHFGNGTRLTVT.

The V and J genes are TRBV18 and TRBJ2-5, with D tentatively TRBD1 (6 bases). Germline CDR1 and CDR2: KGHSH and LQKENI. With 5 bases removed from V and 9 bases from J, the gap between germline ends came to 10 bases. CDR3 size: 11 residues. DNA for the CDR3: TGTGCCAGCTCAGCCGACAGGTCCCAGTACTTC. It specifies CASSADRSQYF.

The CDR3 nucleotides read TGTGCCAGCAGCGCCTTACAGGGGTCGGGAAACACCATATATTTT. It is translated as CASSALQGSGNTIYF. V usage is TRBV9 and J usage is TRBJ1-3; TRBD1 agrees at 7 bases. CDR1 and CDR2 from the germline V gene are SGDLS and YYNGEE. This CDR3 region has 15 residues. Losses at the gene ends were 3 bases for V and 4 bases for J; bases not matched to a gene: 7.

This chain links TRBV7-2 with TRBJ1-2, with a possible D match to TRBD1 (5 bases). Trimming removed 5 bases from V and 2 bases from J, with 9 bases in between. Germline V gene data show CDR1 as SGHTA and CDR2 as FQGNSA. The CDR3 is made up of 13 amino acids. DNA of the CDR3: TGTGCCAGCAGCCCAGGGATGAACTATGGCTACACCTTC. Translation: CASSPGMNYGYTF.

This chain uses TRBV20-1 with TRBJ2-1; TRBD1 is a possible D gene (6 bases). Trimming removed 6 bases at V and 13 bases at J, with 13 bases between. From germline, CDR1 is DFQATT and CDR2 SNEGSKA (reference sequence). CDR3 size: 10 residues. CDR3 residues: CSAYYRDQFF. As DNA, the CDR3 is TGCAGTGCCTACTACAGGGACCAGTTCTTC.

This sequence joins TRBV7-2 and TRBJ2-2; the D gene could be TRBD1 or TRBD2 (6 bases each). The germline V gene encodes CDR1 SGHTA and CDR2 FQGNSA. The CDR3 sequence is 15 residues long. V shed 7 bases and J shed 0 bases, with 12 bases lying between them. The CDR3 spells CASTLGGPNTGELFF. CDR3 nucleotides: TGTGCCAGCACCTTGGGGGGCCCGAACACCGGGGAGCTGTTTTTT.

Of note for this clone: A junction boundary mismatches the germline segment, possibly from a read error. The rearrangement joins TRBV5-4 to TRBJ2-7, with D possibly being TRBD2 (5 bases). This CDR3 region has 12 residues. In germline, CDR1 is SGHNT, CDR2 YYREEE (reference sequence). The CDR3 DNA follows: TGTGCCAGCAGCCTCGTGGGGTTAGCGCCGATCTTC. Its translation is CASSLVGLAPIF. Based on the CDR3 plus reference TRBV5-4 and TRBJ2-7, the full variable domain is ETGVTQSPTHLIKTRGQQVTLRCSSQSGHNTVSWYQQALGQGPQFIFQYYREEENGRGNFPPRFSGLQFPNYSSELNVNALELDDSALYLCASSLVGLAPIFGPGTRLTVT.

The chain links TRBV5-1 to TRBJ2-7, with 8 bases aligning to TRBD1. The CDR3 contains 15 residues. J was trimmed by 4 bases and V by 1 base; bases with no gene match: 7. Germline CDR1 reads SGHRS; CDR2 reads YFSETQ. The CDR3 protein is CASSLPRQGAYEQYF. CDR3 bases: TGCGCCAGCAGCTTGCCTAGGCAGGGGGCATACGAGCAGTACTTC.

The V and J genes are TRBV18 and TRBJ2-1, with D possibly being TRBD1 (6 bases). Trimming took off 4 bases at V and 5 bases at J, with 9 bases between the two ends. Germline values: CDR1 KGHSH, CDR2 LQKENI. This CDR3 comprises 13 residues. The CDR3 loop is CASSLTGNNEQFF. The CDR3 bases are TGTGCCAGCTCACTCACAGGGAACAATGAGCAGTTCTTC. Filled out from reference TRBV18 and TRBJ2-1, the complete variable domain reads NAGVMQNPRHLVRRRGQEARLRCSPMKGHSHVYWYRQLPEEGLKFMVYLQKENIIDESGMPKERFSAEFPKEGPSILRIQQVVRGDSAAYFCASSLTGNNEQFFGPGTRLTVL.

This chain connects TRBV5-1 to TRBJ1-1; 9 bases are shared with TRBD1. This CDR3 is 14 amino acids long. Trimming cost V 4 bases and J 5 bases; bases outside gene matches: 6. Germline lookup yields CDR1 SGHRS and CDR2 YFSETQ. The CDR3 here is CASSQQGAGTEAFF. CDR3 bases: TGCGCCAGCAGCCAACAGGGGGCGGGAACTGAAGCTTTCTTT.

The chain recombines TRBV7-9 with TRBJ2-1; 11 nucleotides match TRBD2. Germline CDR1 reads SEHNR; CDR2 reads FQNEAQ (reference sequence). V was pared by 0 bases and J by 10 bases, with 5 bases of the junction left unmatched. The CDR3 is 15 residues long. DNA of the CDR3: TGTGCCAGCAGCTTAGCACTAGCGGGAGTTGCCGAGCAGTTCTTC. This translates into CASSLALAGVAEQFF.

The chain uses TRBV29-1 and TRBJ2-3; 9 nucleotides match TRBD2. Per the germline V gene, CDR1 is SQVTM and CDR2 is ANQGSEA. V was clipped by 7 bases and J by 3 bases; unmatched bases: 8. The CDR3 covers 14 residues. The CDR3 DNA is TGCAGCGGATGGGCTGCGGGAGGGACAGATACGCAGTATTTT. Residues: CSGWAAGGTDTQYF.

This rearrangement joins TRBV15 to TRBJ1-1, with D unclear. Trimming pared 0 bases from V and 5 bases from J, leaving 7 bases between. Germline CDR1 and CDR2: LNHNV and YYDKDF (reference sequence). CDR3 length: 13 residues. This CDR3 is CATSREGLTEAFF. The CDR3 DNA is TGTGCCACCAGCAGAGAGGGTTTAACTGAAGCTTTCTTT.

V is TRBV5-8 and J is TRBJ1-1; D might be TRBD1 (6 bases). The CDR3 is 12 residues long. Germline V gene data show CDR1 as SGHTS and CDR2 as YDEGEE. Trimming pared 2 bases from V and 8 bases from J, leaving 10 bases between. DNA of the CDR3: TGTGCCAGCAGCTTTACAGGGATGGAAGCTTTCTTT. Protein product: CASSFTGMEAFF.

This sequence joins TRBV5-6 and TRBJ2-5, with 10 bases that match TRBD1. CDR1 SGHDT and CDR2 YYEEEE come from the germline V gene. J lost 2 bases, V lost 7 bases, and 2 bases had no gene match. The CDR3 is 13 amino acids. Here the CDR3 reads CASGTGAQETQYF. CDR3 DNA: TGTGCCAGCGGGACAGGGGCACAAGAGACCCAGTACTTC.

The J gene is TRBJ2-7, the V gene TRBV21-1. TRBV21-1 is recorded as a pseudogene. The CDR3 loop spans 11 amino acids. CDR3 in amino acids: CASSQTWEQYF. The DNA of the CDR3 is TGTGCCAGCAGCCAGACGTGGGAGCAGTACTTC.

The chain joins TRBV29-1 to TRBJ1-5, with TRBD1 as a possible D gene (5 bases). Germline V gene data show CDR1 as SQVTM and CDR2 as ANQGSEA. This CDR3 is built from 13 residues. Trimming removed 6 bases from V and 3 bases from J, with 12 bases in between. For the CDR3, the DNA is TGCAGCGTCTCGGGGACTGCCAATCAGCCCCAGCATTTT. Protein sequence: CSVSGTANQPQHF.

The chain employs TRBV19 and TRBJ2-3; TRBD1 matches 8 bases. This CDR3 spans 14 amino acids. V gave up 2 bases and J gave up 7 bases; unmatched junction bases: 5. CDR1 LNHDA and CDR2 SQIVND come from the germline V gene (reference sequence). The CDR3 loop reads CASSISQGANTQYF. The CDR3 nucleotides are TGTGCCAGTAGTATAAGCCAGGGGGCGAATACGCAGTATTTT.

The CDR3 DNA follows: TGCGCCAGCAGCCTGGGGGAGACAGATACGCAGTATTTT. Protein: CASSLGETDTQYF. This chain links TRBV5-1 with TRBJ2-3; D is tentatively TRBD1 or TRBD2 (5 bases each). The CDR3 is 13 residues long. Trimming cost V 4 bases and J 3 bases, with 9 bases left between them. The germline V gene has CDR1 SGHRS and CDR2 YFSETQ.

This rearrangement joins TRBV4-1 to TRBJ2-5, with D perhaps TRBD2 (5 bases). Germline loops: CDR1 MGHRA, CDR2 YSYEKL. The CDR3 has 15 amino acids. V shed 0 bases and J shed 5 bases, with 13 bases lying between them. CDR3 bases: TGCGCCAGCAGCCAAGACCCTCCGGGGAAGGAGACCCAGTACTTC. Translated: CASSQDPPGKETQYF.

The chain links TRBV25-1 to TRBJ2-3; 10 nucleotides match TRBD2. The CDR3 is made up of 11 amino acids. V shed 6 bases, J shed 14 bases, and the junction held 5 bases outside the gene matches. Germline CDR1 MGHDK, CDR2 SYGVNS. This CDR3 reads CASSDSGRLYF. In nucleotides, the CDR3 is TGTGCCAGCAGCGATAGCGGGAGGCTGTATTTT.

The chain links TRBV18 to TRBJ2-5, with D unresolved. CDR1 KGHSH and CDR2 LQKENI come from the germline V gene. Trimming took off 4 bases at V and 4 bases at J, with 10 bases between the two ends. The CDR3 loop spans 13 amino acids. In DNA, the CDR3 is TGTGCCAGCTCACTTAAGCCGAGAGAGACCCAGTACTTC. It translates to CASSLKPRETQYF.

The rearrangement links TRBV9 to TRBJ2-4; TRBD2 is a possible D gene (7 bases). The CDR3 contains 15 residues. CDR1 is SGDLS and CDR2 is YYNGEE in the germline V gene. V lost 4 bases and J lost 7, with 18 bases in between. CDR3 nucleotides: TGTGCCAGCAGCCCGAGGGGGGGGCAAGGGAACATTCAGTACTTC. Translating gives CASSPRGGQGNIQYF. Full variable domain (remainder filled in from reference TRBV9 and TRBJ2-4): DSGVTQTPKHLITATGQRVTLRCSPRSGDLSVYWYQQSLDQGLQFLIQYYNGEERAKGNILERFSAQQFPDLHSELNLSSLELGDSALYFCASSPRGGQGNIQYFGAGTRLSVL.

The gene calls are TRBV4-2 and TRBJ1-1; D ambiguous. Germline V gene sequence: CDR1 LGHNA, CDR2 YNFKEQ. The CDR3 length is 14 residues. Trimming left V 0 bases short and J 5 bases short, with 10 bases between. The CDR3: CASSQDGWGTEAFF. In nucleotides, the CDR3 is TGTGCCAGCAGCCAAGATGGATGGGGAACTGAAGCTTTCTTT.

This clone was observed a single time. The J gene is TRBJ1-1, the V gene TRBV30, with D uncertain. Trimming removed 2 bases at V and 1 base at J, with 2 bases between. This CDR3 contains 11 residues. Germline V CDR1 and CDR2: GTSNPN, SVGIG (reference sequence). CDR3 coding DNA: TGTGCCTGGAGTTGGAACACTGAAGCTTTCTTT. Protein product: CAWSWNTEAFF.

In its sample, this clone is medium-sized. The chain is built from TRBV2 and TRBJ2-1; D might be TRBD2 (5 bases). Germline V gene lookup returns CDR1 SNHLY and CDR2 FYNNEI. The germline V and J ends were trimmed by 8 bases and 3 bases, with 14 bases remaining between them. The CDR3 covers 14 residues. CDR3 bases: TGTGCCAGCCGGCTCAGGACTGGCTACAATGAGCAGTTCTTC. This translates into CASRLRTGYNEQFF.

The V and J genes are TRBV30 and TRBJ2-2, with 10 nucleotides matching TRBD1. This CDR3 region has 15 residues. Germline V gives CDR1 GTSNPN, CDR2 SVGIG (reference sequence). The ends lost 4 bases at V and 6 bases at J; junction bases unmatched: 8. The CDR3 sequence is CAWNPKGQGPGELFF. CDR3 nucleotide sequence: TGTGCCTGGAACCCGAAGGGACAGGGGCCCGGGGAGCTGTTTTTT. Looking up the rest from reference TRBV30 and TRBJ2-2 gives the full variable domain: SQTIHQWPATLVQPVGSPLSLECTVEGTSNPNLYWYRQAAGRGLQLLFYSVGIGQISSEVPQNLSASRPQDRQFILSSKKLLLSDSGFYLCAWNPKGQGPGELFFGEGSRLTVL.

The CDR3 DNA follows: TGTGCCAGCAGCCAGGCCGGGACTAGCGGCTCCTACGAGCAGTACTTC. This gives the protein CASSQAGTSGSYEQYF. The chain has TRBV4-2 and TRBJ2-7, with 11 bases aligning to TRBD2. V trimming: 3 bases; J trimming: 0 bases; junction bases outside the gene matches: 4. Per germline, CDR1 LGHNA and CDR2 YNFKEQ. The CDR3 consists of 16 residues.

This clone came up a few times. This rearrangement joins TRBV7-2 to TRBJ2-2; D not resolved. V lost 3 bases, J lost 5 bases, and 4 bases lay in between. Looked up from germline, CDR1 is SGHTA and CDR2 is FQGNSA. The CDR3 has 12 amino acids. For the CDR3, the DNA is TGTGCCAGCAGCTTGATGACCGGGGAGCTGTTTTTT. Translation: CASSLMTGELFF. The full variable domain, rest sourced from reference TRBV7-2 and TRBJ2-2, is GAGVSQSPSNKVTEKGKDVELRCDPISGHTALYWYRQSLGQGLEFLIYFQGNSAPDKSGLPSDRFSAERTGGSVSTLTIQRTQQEDSAVYLCASSLMTGELFFGEGSRLTVL.